The T cell receptor (beta chain) described here comes from a study of spatial heterogeneity in lung cancer. Study background: Alpha-chain sequences were detected in numbers that were consistently lower than beta-chain sequences.

This clonotype is labeled medium-sized. The target antigen is unknown. Study outcomes and limitations: Tumor mutation count correlated with how many alpha and beta TCRs expanded intratumorally. Counts for ubiquitous and regional expanded TCRs went along with ubiquitous and regional nonsynonymous mutations, respectively.

The CDR3 extends over 13 amino acids. Germline CDR1 is GTSNPN and CDR2 is SVGIG (reference sequence). V shed 3 bases, J shed 5 bases, and the junction held 6 bases outside the gene matches. All TCR cDNA molecules were individually tagged with a unique molecular identifier. TCRdb fed the 5' RACE reads into MiXCR, producing one record per CDR3 protein. This table has approximately 6,000 distinct CDR3 sequences, under 15% appearing once. Time point defined: sample taken at primary tumor resection. Unsorted whole RNA of tumor, nontumor lung or frozen PBMC was sequenced. The gene calls are TRBV30 and TRBJ2-5; TRBD1 aligns across 7 bases. The origin of this receptor is a female donor with early-stage non-small cell lung cancer. The specimen was lung tumor tissue, collected at surgery. CDR3 in amino acids: CAWRQGVLETQYF. CDR3 DNA: TGTGCCTGGAGGCAGGGGGTCCTTGAGACCCAGTACTTC.